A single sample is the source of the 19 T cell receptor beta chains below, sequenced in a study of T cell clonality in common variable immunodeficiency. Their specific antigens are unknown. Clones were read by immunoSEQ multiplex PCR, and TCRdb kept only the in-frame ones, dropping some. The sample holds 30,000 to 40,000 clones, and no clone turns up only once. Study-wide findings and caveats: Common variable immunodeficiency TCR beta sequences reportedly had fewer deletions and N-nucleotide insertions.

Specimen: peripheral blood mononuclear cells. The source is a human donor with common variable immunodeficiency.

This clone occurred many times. CDR3 residues: CASSTGQGTSPLHF. CDR3 DNA (partial): TGTGCCAGCAGCACGGGACAGGGTACTTCACCC. J is TRBJ1-6 and V is TRBV14; TRBD1 matches at 9 bases. The read stops 3 residues short of the end of the CDR3; the missing end is completed from the germline J gene. Unmatched junction bases numbered 5, after V lost 5 bases and J lost 9 bases. The CDR3 covers 14 residues. Germline CDR1 and CDR2: SGHDN and FVKESK.

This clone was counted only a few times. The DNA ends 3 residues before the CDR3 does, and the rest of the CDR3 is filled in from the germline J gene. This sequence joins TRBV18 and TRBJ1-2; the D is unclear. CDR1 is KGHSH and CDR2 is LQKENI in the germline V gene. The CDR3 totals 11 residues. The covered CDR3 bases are TGTGCCAGCTCACCCGACACCGGC. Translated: CASSPDTG. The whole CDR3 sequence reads CASSPDTGYTF.

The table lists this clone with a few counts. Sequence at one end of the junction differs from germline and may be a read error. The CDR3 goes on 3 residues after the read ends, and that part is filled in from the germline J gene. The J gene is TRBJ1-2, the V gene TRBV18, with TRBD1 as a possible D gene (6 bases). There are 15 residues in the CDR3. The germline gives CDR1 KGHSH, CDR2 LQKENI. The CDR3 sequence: CASSPEQGPNSGYTF. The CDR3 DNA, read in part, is TGTGCCAGCTCACCGGAACAGGGCCCCAACTCTGGC.

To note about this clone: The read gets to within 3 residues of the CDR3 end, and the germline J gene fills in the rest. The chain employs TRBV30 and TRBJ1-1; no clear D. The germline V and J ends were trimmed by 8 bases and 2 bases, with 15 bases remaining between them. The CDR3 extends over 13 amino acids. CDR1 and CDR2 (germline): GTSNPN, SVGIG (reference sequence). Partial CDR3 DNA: TGTGCCGGGATCCGCAGGTCTAACACTGAA. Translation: CAGIRRSNTE. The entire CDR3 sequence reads CAGIRRSNTEAFF.

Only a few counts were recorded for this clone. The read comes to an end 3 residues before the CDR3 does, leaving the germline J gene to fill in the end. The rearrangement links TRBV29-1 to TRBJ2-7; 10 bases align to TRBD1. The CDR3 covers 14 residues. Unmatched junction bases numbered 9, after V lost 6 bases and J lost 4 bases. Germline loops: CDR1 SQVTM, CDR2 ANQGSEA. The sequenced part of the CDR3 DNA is TGCAGCGTCCTCGGGACAGGGGCTTTATACGAG. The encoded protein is CSVLGTGALYE. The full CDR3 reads CSVLGTGALYEQYF.

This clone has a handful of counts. The CDR3: CASRSGGRGEAFF. The part of the CDR3 DNA that was read is TGTGCCAGCAGGTCGGGGGGAAGGGGTGAA. V gene TRBV6-2 or TRBV6-3 combines with J gene TRBJ1-1; tentatively, D is TRBD1 (5 bases). The observed sequence ends 3 residues before the CDR3 terminus, with the missing tail filled in from the germline J gene. Trimming removed 6 bases at V and 7 bases at J, with 15 bases between. This CDR3 spans 13 amino acids. The V gene's germline CDR1 is MNHEY and CDR2 SVGEGT.

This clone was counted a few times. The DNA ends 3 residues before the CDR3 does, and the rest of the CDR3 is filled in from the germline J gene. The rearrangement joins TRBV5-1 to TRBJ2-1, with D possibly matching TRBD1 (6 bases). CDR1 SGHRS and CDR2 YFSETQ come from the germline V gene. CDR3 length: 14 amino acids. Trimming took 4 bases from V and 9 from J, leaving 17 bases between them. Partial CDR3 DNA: TGCGCCAGCAGCAAAATGCAAGGGGGTGGTGAG. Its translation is CASSKMQGGGE. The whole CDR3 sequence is CASSKMQGGGEQFF.

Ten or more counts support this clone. The covered CDR3 bases are TGTGCCAGCTCACCAGGACAGGGGCTGGCTGGGGCCAACGTC. Encoded protein: CASSPGQGLAGANV. The whole CDR3 is CASSPGQGLAGANVLTF. The J gene is TRBJ2-6, the V gene TRBV18; 9 bases match TRBD1. Sequencing ends 3 residues short of the CDR3 end; the germline J gene provides the rest. V lost 2 bases to trimming and J lost 2 bases; unmatched junction nucleotides: 4. Germline assignment: CDR1 KGHSH and CDR2 LQKENI. The CDR3 consists of 17 residues.

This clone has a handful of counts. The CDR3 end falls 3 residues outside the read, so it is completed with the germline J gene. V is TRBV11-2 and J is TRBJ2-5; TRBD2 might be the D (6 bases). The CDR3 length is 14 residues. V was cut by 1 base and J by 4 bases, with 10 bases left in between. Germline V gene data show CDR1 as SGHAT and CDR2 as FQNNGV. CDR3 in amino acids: CASSLGDLGETQYF. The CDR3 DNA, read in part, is TGTGCCAGCAGCTTAGGGGACTTGGGAGAGACC.

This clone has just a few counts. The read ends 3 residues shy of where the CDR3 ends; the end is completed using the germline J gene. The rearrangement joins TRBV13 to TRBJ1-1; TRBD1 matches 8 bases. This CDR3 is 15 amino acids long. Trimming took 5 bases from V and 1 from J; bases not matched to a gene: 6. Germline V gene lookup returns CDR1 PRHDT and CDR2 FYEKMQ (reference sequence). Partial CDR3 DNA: TGTGCCAGCAGCCAGCGACAGGGGAAGAACACTGAA. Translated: CASSQRQGKNTE. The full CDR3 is CASSQRQGKNTEAFF.

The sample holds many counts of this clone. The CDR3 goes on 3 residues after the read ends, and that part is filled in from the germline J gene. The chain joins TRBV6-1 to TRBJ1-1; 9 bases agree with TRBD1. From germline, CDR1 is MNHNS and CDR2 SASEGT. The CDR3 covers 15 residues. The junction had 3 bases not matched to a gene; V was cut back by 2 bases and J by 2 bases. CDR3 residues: CASSEPGQGNTEAFF. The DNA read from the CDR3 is TGTGCCAGCAGTGAACCGGGACAGGGCAACACTGAA.

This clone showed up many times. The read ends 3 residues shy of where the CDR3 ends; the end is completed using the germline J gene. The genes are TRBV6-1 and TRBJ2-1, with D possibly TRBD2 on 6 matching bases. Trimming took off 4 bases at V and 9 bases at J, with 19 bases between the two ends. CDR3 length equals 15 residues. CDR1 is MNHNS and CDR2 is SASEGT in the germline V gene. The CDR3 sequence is CASSAPGLRTSEQFF. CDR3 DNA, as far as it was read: TGTGCCAGCAGTGCACCGGGACTCCGGACAAGTGAG.

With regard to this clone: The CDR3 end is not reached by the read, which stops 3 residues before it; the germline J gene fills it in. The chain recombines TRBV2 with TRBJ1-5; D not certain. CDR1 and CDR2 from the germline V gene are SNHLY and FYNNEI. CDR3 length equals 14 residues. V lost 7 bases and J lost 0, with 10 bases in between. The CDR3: CASTLGNSNQPQHF. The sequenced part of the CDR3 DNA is TGTGCCAGCACTCTGGGCAATAGCAATCAGCCC. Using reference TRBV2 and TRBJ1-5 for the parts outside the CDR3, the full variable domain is EPEVTQTPSHQVTQMGQEVILRCVPISNHLYFYWYRQILGQKVEFLVSFYNNEISEKSEIFDDQFSVERPDGSNFTLKIRSTKLEDSAMYFCASTLGNSNQPQHFGDGTRLSIL.

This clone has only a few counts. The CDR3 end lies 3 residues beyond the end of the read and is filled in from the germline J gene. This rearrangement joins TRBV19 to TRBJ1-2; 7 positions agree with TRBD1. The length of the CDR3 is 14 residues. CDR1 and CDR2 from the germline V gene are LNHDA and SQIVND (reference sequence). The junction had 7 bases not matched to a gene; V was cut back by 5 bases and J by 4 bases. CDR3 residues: CASSVTGSAYGYTF. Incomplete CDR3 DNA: TGTGCCAGTAGTGTGACAGGGAGCGCCTATGGC.

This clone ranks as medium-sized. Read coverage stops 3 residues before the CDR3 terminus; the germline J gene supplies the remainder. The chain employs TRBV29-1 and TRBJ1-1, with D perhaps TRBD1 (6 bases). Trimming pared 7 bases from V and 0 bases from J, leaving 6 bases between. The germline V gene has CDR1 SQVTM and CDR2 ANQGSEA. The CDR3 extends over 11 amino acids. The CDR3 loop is CSGQVNTEAFF. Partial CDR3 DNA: TGCAGCGGACAGGTGAACACTGAA.

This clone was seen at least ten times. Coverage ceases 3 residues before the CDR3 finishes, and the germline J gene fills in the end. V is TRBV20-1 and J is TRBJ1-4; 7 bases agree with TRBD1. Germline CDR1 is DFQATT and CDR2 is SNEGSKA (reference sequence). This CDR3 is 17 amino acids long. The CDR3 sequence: CSARDAGGPVVVFGLFF. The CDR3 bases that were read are TGCAGTGCTAGAGATGCAGGGGGACCCGTGGTGGTGTTCGGA.

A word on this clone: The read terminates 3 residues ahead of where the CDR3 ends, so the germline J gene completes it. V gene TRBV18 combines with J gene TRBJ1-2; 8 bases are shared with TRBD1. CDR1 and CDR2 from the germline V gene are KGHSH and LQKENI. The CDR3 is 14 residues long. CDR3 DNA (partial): TGTGCCAGCTCACTCCGGGACAGGCCCTTAGGC. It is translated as CASSLRDRPLG. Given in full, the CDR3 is CASSLRDRPLGYTF. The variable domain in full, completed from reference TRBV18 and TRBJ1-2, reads NAGVMQNPRHLVRRRGQEARLRCSPMKGHSHVYWYRQLPEEGLKFMVYLQKENIIDESGMPKERFSAEFPKEGPSILRIQQVVRGDSAAYFCASSLRDRPLGYTFGSGTRLTVV.

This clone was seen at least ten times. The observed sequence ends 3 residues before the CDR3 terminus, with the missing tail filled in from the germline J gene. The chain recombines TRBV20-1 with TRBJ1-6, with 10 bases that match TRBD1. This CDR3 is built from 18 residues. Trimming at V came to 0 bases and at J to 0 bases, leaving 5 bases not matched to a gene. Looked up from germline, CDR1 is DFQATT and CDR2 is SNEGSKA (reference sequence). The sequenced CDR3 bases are TGCAGTGCTAGAGATAGGGGACAGGGGAGCTCCTATAATTCACCC. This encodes CSARDRGQGSSYNSP. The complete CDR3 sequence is CSARDRGQGSSYNSPLHF.

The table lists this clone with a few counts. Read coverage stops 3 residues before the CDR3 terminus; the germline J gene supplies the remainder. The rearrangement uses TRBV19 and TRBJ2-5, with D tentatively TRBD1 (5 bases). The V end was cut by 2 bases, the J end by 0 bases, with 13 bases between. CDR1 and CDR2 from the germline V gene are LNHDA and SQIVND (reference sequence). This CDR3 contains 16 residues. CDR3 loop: CASSINHRQYQETQYF. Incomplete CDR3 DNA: TGTGCCAGTAGTATAAATCATCGACAGTACCAAGAGACC.